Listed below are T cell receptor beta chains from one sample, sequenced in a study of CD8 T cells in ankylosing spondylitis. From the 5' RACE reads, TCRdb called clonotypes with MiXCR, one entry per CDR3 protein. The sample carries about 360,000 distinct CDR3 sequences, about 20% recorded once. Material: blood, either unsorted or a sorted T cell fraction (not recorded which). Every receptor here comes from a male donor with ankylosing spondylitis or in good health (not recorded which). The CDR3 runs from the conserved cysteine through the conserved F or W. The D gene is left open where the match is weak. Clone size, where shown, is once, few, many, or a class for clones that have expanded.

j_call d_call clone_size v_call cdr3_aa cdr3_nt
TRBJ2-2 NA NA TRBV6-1 CASRPGPYTGELFF TGTGCCAGCAGGCCGGGGCCTTACACCGGGGAGCTGTTTTTT
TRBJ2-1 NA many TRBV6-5 CASSYSLGGAAYNEQFF TGTGCCAGCAGTTACTCCTTGGGGGGGGCCGCCTACAATGAGCAGTTCTTC
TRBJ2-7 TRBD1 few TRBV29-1 CSVESGTETYEQYF TGCAGCGTCGAATCCGGGACAGAGACCTACGAGCAGTACTTC
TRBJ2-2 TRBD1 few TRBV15 CATSTRTGIKAGELFF TGTGCCACCAGCACCCGGACAGGGATTAAGGCCGGGGAGCTGTTTTTT
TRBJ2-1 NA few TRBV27 CASSGGGANNEQFF TGTGCCAGCAGTGGCGGGGGCGCTAACAATGAGCAGTTCTTC
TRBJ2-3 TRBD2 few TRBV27 CASSYALAGGSDTQYF TGTGCCAGCAGTTACGCCCTAGCGGGGGGGTCAGATACGCAGTATTTT
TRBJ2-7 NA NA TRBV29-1 CSVEGGPRGSLYEQYF TGCAGCGTTGAAGGGGGACCGAGGGGAAGCCTCTACGAGCAGTACTTC
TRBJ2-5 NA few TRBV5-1 CASNEWRGPLGETQYF TGCGCCAGCAACGAGTGGCGGGGGCCGTTGGGGGAGACCCAGTACTTC
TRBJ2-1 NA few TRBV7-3 CASSLRGDNNEQFF TGTGCCAGCAGCTTAAGAGGGGATAACAATGAGCAGTTCTTC
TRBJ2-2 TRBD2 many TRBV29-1 CSVGTSGGADPVGELFF TGCAGCGTTGGGACTAGCGGGGGGGCCGATCCAGTCGGGGAGCTGTTTTTT
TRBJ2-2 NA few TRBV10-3 CAISESEGGTGELFF TGTGCCATCAGTGAGTCGGAGGGAGGCACCGGGGAGCTGTTTTTT
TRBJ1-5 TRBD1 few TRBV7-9 CASSSGTANQPQHF TGTGCCAGCAGCTCAGGGACAGCCAATCAGCCCCAGCATTTT
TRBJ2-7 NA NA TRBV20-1 CSASQGLHEQYF TGCAGTGCTTCCCAGGGTCTCCACGAGCAGTACTTC
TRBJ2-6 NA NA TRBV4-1 CASSQGISGANVLTF TGCGCCAGCAGCCAGGGGATCTCTGGGGCCAACGTCCTGACTTTC
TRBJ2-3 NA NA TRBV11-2 CASSLDAGGTQYF TGTGCCAGCAGCTTAGATGCTGGGGGTACGCAGTATTTT
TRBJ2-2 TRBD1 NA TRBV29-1 CSVAGQGKRAGELFF TGCAGCGTTGCCGGACAGGGGAAAAGGGCCGGGGAGCTGTTTTTT
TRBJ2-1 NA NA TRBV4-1 CASSHSSGNNEQFF TGCGCCAGCAGCCACTCCTCGGGAAACAATGAGCAGTTCTTC
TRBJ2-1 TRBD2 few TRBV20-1 CSARDTSGVAYNEQFF TGCAGTGCTAGAGATACTAGCGGGGTTGCCTACAATGAGCAGTTCTTC
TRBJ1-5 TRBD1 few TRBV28 CASSLDRGPQPQHF TGTGCCAGCAGTCTTGACAGGGGGCCCCAGCCCCAGCATTTT
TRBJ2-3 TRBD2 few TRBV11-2 CASRHDSGGATDTQYF TGTGCCAGCAGGCACGACAGCGGGGGGGCCACAGATACGCAGTATTTT
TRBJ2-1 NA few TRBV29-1 CSVEVVDNEQFF TGCAGCGTTGAAGTTGTGGACAATGAGCAGTTCTTC
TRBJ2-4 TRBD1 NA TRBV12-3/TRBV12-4 CASSPGTVGNIQYF TGTGCCAGCAGTCCCGGGACAGTCGGAAACATTCAGTACTTC